Listed here are 14 T cell receptor beta chains from one sample, sequenced in a study of blood T cell repertoires in COVID-19. Profiling relied on immunoSEQ multiplex PCR, and the TCRdb table lists in-frame clones only, not all of them. The top ten hold approximately 2.9% of the sample, which has 400,000 or so clones, more than 85% seen once. Sample: peripheral blood. The source of these receptors is a human donor in a cohort sampled during active COVID-19.

The table lists this clone with a few counts. The rearrangement uses TRBV7-2 and TRBJ2-3; 7 bases line up with TRBD2. This CDR3 has 17 amino acids. V shed 1 base and J 0 bases; nucleotides not matched to a gene: 7. The V gene's germline CDR1 is SGHTA and CDR2 FQGNSA. The chain's CDR3 is CASSLDPLAASTDTQYF. DNA of the CDR3: TGTGCCAGCAGCTTAGACCCCCTAGCGGCTAGCACAGATACGCAGTATTTT.

The rearrangement joins TRBV21-1 to TRBJ2-7; the D call in the table, TRBD1, was not verified against the DNA. TRBV21-1 represents a pseudogene. The CDR3 loop spans 14 amino acids. The CDR3 coding sequence is TGTGCCAGCAGCACTCCGGGACATCTATACGAGCAGTACTTC. Protein product: CASSTPGHLYEQYF.

The rearrangement joins TRBV25-1 to TRBJ2-7; 7 bases line up with TRBD2. V lost 10 bases and J lost 6; bases outside the gene matches: 9. The CDR3 totals 12 residues. CDR1 is MGHDK, CDR2 SYGVNS, per germline. CDR3 nucleotides: TGTGCCACCTCGGGACCGGGGGGCGAGCAGTACTTC. Its translation is CATSGPGGEQYF.

V gene TRBV5-6 combines with J gene TRBJ1-5, with TRBD1 as a possible D gene (5 bases). CDR1 and CDR2 (germline): SGHDT, YYEEEE. V lost 3 bases and J lost 5, with 9 bases in between. The CDR3 is 13 amino acids. The CDR3 DNA is TGTGCCAGCAGCTCCTCGGGGGATCAGCCCCAGCATTTT. Translation: CASSSSGDQPQHF.

The V gene is TRBV5-4, the J gene TRBJ2-2; a weak D match, TRBD1 (5 bases). Germline CDR1 and CDR2: SGHNT and YYREEE (reference sequence). The CDR3 runs to 16 residues. V lost 5 bases to trimming and J lost 5 bases, with 19 bases between them. The CDR3 loop is CASRTQGGRATGELFF. CDR3 in DNA: TGTGCCAGCAGGACTCAGGGCGGACGGGCGACCGGGGAGCTGTTTTTT.

The chain employs TRBV6-1 and TRBJ2-1; the match to TRBD2 covers 16 bases. Per germline, CDR1 MNHNS and CDR2 SASEGT. The CDR3 sequence is 16 residues long. V lost 4 bases to trimming and J lost 10 bases; unmatched junction nucleotides: 7. CDR3 protein: CASSATGTSGRGEQFF. In DNA, the CDR3 is TGTGCCAGCAGTGCTACCGGGACTAGCGGGAGGGGGGAGCAGTTCTTC.

The chain employs TRBV6-1 and TRBJ2-1; weak D call: TRBD2 (7 bases). V dropped 1 base and J dropped 5 bases, with 18 bases sitting between them. Germline V gene lookup returns CDR1 MNHNS and CDR2 SASEGT. The CDR3 totals 17 residues. The chain's CDR3 is CASSEGGGGRPHNEQFF. The CDR3 DNA reads as TGTGCCAGCAGTGAAGGTGGGGGGGGGCGGCCCCACAATGAGCAGTTCTTC.

CDR3 sequence: CASMDSSYNSPLHF. The DNA of the CDR3 is TGTGCCAGCATGGACAGCTCCTATAATTCACCCCTCCACTTT. This chain joins TRBV2 and TRBJ1-6, with D perhaps matching TRBD1 (6 bases). V was trimmed by 7 bases and J by 0 bases, leaving 7 bases between them. The CDR3 length is 14 residues. From germline, CDR1 is SNHLY and CDR2 FYNNEI. Looking up the rest from reference TRBV2 and TRBJ1-6 gives the full variable domain: EPEVTQTPSHQVTQMGQEVILRCVPISNHLYFYWYRQILGQKVEFLVSFYNNEISEKSEIFDDQFSVERPDGSNFTLKIRSTKLEDSAMYFCASMDSSYNSPLHFGNGTRLTVT.

This clone was found once. CDR3 sequence (DNA): TGTGCCTGGAGTGACGGCGGGAGCGGGAACTATGAGCAGTTCTTC. This gives the protein CAWSDGGSGNYEQFF. The chain links TRBV30 to TRBJ2-1; 7 bases align to TRBD2. This CDR3 spans 15 amino acids. V was pared by 1 base and J by 8 bases, with 11 bases of the junction left unmatched. The germline V gene has CDR1 GTSNPN and CDR2 SVGIG (reference sequence).

This clone was counted between two and nine times. Its ends do not fully match the called genes, so a read error is possible. The chain joins TRBV10-3 to TRBJ2-7, with TRBD2 identical over 7 bases. This CDR3 is 15 amino acids long. Germline lookup yields CDR1 ENHRY and CDR2 SYGVKD. CDR3 nucleotide sequence: TGTGCCATCAGTGAGTCGGGAGGGACGGTCCGTGTGGTGCACTTC. It encodes CAISESGGTVRVVHF.

The V call is TRBV6-5, the J call TRBJ1-2, with TRBD1 matching 8 bases. Germline loops: CDR1 MNHEY, CDR2 SVGAGI. CDR3 size: 13 residues. V shed 4 bases and J 8 bases; nucleotides not matched to a gene: 6. CDR3 sequence (DNA): TGTGCCAGCAGTTTAGGACAGGGCGAAGGCTACACCTTC. Translated: CASSLGQGEGYTF.

The gene calls are TRBV7-2 and TRBJ2-1; D is possibly TRBD2 (7 bases). V was clipped by 5 bases and J by 6 bases, with 17 bases between them. CDR1 is SGHTA and CDR2 is FQGNSA in the germline V gene. The CDR3 covers 15 residues. CDR3 protein: CASSGLVGGGNEQFF. CDR3 coding DNA: TGTGCCAGCAGCGGACTGGTAGGGGGGGGCAATGAGCAGTTCTTC.

The rearrangement uses TRBV11-3 and TRBJ2-1, with 9 positions matching TRBD2. The CDR3 has 16 residues. The V gene end was trimmed by 2 bases and the J gene end by 8 bases; junction bases not matched to a gene: 10. Germline V gene data show CDR1 as SGHNT and CDR2 as YENEEA. The CDR3 DNA sequence: TGTGCCAGCAGCTTATTTGGGCGGGAGGGCGTCGATGAGCAGTTCTTC. It specifies CASSLFGREGVDEQFF.

This chain connects TRBV5-1 to TRBJ1-5, with TRBD1 as a possible D gene (5 bases). V lost 1 base and J lost 1, with 9 bases in between. This CDR3 has 15 amino acids. In germline, CDR1 is SGHRS, CDR2 YFSETQ. The CDR3: CASSLRGGSNQPQHF. CDR3 nucleotide sequence: TGCGCCAGCAGCTTGCGCGGGGGGAGCAATCAGCCCCAGCATTTT.